The source of this TCR beta chain is a study of human T cells and chemical hapten exposure. The library labeled individual cDNA molecules by adding unique molecular identifiers to them. MiXCR, applied by TCRdb to the RACE reads, yields one record per CDR3 protein. The sample has roughly 190,000 distinct CDR3 sequences; about 22% are singletons. Germline lookup yields CDR1 SQVTM and CDR2 ANQGSEA. V was clipped by 8 bases and J by 3 bases; unmatched bases: 3. The CDR3 extends over 12 amino acids. Time point described: patch test 1, 2 weeks after DPC sensitization. The sample's treatment: therapeutic diphenylcyclopropenone sensitization with weekly scalp DPC. Every patch test was put on after a blood sample was taken.

Sequences were derived from whole blood, sampled in connection with sensitization to the hapten diphenylcyclopropenone (DPC). The chain is built from TRBV29-1 and TRBJ1-1, with 10 positions matching TRBD1. This clonotype was sampled from a woman between 45 and 65 years old with alopecia areata. Some clones in this sample may be carry-over from other donors' samples. The CDR3 here is CSIGQGDTEAFF. CDR3 bases: TGCAGCATCGGACAGGGGGACACTGAAGCTTTCTTT. Variable domain in full (rest from reference TRBV29-1 and TRBJ1-1): SAVISQKPSRDICQRGTSLTIQCQVDSQVTMMFWYRQQPGQSLTLIATANQGSEATYESGFVIDKFPISRPNLTFSTLTVSNMSPEDSSIYLCSIGQGDTEAFFGQGTRLTVV.